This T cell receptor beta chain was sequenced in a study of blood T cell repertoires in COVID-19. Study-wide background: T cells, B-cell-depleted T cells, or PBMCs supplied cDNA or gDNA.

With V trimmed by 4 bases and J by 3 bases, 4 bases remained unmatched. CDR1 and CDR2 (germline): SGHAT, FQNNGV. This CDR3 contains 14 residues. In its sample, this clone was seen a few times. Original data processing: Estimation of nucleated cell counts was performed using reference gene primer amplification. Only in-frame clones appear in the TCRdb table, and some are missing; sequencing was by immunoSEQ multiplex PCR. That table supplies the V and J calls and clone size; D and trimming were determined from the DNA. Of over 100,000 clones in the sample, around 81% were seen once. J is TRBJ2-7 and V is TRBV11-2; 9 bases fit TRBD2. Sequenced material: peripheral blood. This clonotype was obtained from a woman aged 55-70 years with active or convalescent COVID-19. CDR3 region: CASSWSGRNYEQYF. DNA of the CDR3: TGTGCCAGCAGCTGGAGCGGGAGGAACTACGAGCAGTACTTC.